The T cell receptor (beta chain) described here comes from a study of blood T cell repertoires in COVID-19. Study in general: Sources were T cells, B-cell-depleted T cells, or PBMCs; the material itself was cDNA or gDNA.

V lost 0 bases, J lost 6 bases, and 13 bases lay in between. CDR1 SGHKS and CDR2 YYEKEE come from the germline V gene (reference sequence). The CDR3 totals 15 residues. The table came from immunoSEQ multiplex PCR; TCRdb's copy has only in-frame clones and leaves some out. The sample includes 84,000 or so clones, roughly 86% seen only once; the top ten take more than 1%. The chain uses TRBV5-5 and TRBJ2-1; D is perhaps TRBD2 (6 bases). The origin of this receptor is a woman at least 80 years old with acute or convalescent COVID-19. The sample taken for sequencing was peripheral blood. Written as DNA, the CDR3 is TGTGCCAGCAGCTTGGAAGGGAGGAACGTCAATGAGCAGTTCTTC. Amino acid sequence: CASSLEGRNVNEQFF.